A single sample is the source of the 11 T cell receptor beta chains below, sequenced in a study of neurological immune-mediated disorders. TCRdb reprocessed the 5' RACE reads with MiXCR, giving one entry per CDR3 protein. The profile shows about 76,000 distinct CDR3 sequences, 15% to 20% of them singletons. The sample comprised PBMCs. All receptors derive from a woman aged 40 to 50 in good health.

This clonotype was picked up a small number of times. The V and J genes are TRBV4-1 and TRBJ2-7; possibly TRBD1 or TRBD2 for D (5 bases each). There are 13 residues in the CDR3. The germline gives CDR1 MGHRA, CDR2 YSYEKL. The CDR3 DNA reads TGCGCCTGCAGCCAGGTATCCGGGACCGGGGAGTACGTC. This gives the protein CACSQVSGTGEYV.

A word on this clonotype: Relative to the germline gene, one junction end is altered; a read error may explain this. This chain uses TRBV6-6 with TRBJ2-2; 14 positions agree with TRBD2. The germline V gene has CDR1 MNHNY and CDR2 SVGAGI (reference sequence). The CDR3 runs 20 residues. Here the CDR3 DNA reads TGTGCCAGCAGTCACTCGACTAGCGGGGGGGCTCGCAGGGCAGCAGGGGAGCTGTTTTTT. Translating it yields CASSHSTSGGARRAAGELFF.

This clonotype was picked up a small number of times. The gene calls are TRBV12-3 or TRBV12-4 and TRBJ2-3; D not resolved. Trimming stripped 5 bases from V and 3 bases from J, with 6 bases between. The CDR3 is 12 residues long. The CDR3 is CASSLQTDTQYF. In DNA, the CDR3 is TGTGCCAGCAGTCTCCAAACAGATACGCAGTATTTT.

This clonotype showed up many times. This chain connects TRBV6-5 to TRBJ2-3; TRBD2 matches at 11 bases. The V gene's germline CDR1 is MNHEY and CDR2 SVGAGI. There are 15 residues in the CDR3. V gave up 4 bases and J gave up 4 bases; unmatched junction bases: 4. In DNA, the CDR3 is TGTGCCAGCAGTTTTCTAGCGGGGGGCGCAGATACGCAGTATTTT. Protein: CASSFLAGGADTQYF.

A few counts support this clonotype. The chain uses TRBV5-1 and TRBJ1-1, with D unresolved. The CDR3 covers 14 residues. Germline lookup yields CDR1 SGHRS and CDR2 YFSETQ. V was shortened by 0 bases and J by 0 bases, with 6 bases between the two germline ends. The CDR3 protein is CASSLDGMNTEAFF. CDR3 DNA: TGCGCCAGCAGCTTGGACGGCATGAACACTGAAGCTTTCTTT.

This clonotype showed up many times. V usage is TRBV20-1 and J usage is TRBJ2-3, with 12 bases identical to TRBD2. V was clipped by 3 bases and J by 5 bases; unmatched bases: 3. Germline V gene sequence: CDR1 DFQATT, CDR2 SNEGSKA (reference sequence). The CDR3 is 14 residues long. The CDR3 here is CSASSSGGGDTQYF. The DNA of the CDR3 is TGCAGTGCTAGCTCTAGCGGGGGGGGAGATACGCAGTATTTT.

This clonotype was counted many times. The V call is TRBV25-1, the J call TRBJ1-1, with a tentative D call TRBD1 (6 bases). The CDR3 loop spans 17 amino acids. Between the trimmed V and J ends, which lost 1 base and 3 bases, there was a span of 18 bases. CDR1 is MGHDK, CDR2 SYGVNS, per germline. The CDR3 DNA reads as TGTGCCAGCAGTGAATCTAAAGGGCAACAGGGACACACTGAAGCTTTCTTT. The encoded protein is CASSESKGQQGHTEAFF. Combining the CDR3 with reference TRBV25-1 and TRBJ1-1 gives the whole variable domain EADIYQTPRYLVIGTGKKITLECSQTMGHDKMYWYQQDPGMELHLIHYSYGVNSTEKGDLSSESTVSRIRTEHFPLTLESARPSHTSQYLCASSESKGQQGHTEAFFGQGTRLTVV.

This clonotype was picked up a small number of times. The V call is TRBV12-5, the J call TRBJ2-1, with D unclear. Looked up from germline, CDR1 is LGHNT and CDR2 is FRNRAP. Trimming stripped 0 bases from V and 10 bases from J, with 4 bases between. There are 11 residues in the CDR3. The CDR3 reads CASGLVREQFF. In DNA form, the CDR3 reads TGTGCTAGTGGTTTGGTACGAGAGCAGTTCTTC.

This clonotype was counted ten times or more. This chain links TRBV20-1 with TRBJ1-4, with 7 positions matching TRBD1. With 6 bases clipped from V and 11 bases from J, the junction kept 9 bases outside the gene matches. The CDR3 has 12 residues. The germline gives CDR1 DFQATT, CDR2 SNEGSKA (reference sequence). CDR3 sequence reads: CSAEGQGGKLFF. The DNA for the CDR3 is TGCAGTGCAGAGGGGCAGGGGGGGAAACTGTTTTTT.

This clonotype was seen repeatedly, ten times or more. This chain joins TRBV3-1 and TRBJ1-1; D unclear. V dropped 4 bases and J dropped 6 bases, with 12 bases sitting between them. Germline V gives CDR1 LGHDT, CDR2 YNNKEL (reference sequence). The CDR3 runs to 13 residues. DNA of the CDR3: TGTGCCAGCAGCCCCGGTAGGTGGGCTGAAGCTTTCTTT. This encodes CASSPGRWAEAFF.

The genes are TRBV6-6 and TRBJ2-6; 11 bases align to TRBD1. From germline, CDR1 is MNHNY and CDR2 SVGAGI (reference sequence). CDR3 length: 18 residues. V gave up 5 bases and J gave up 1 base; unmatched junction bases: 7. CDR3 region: CASSKGQGAFSGANVLTF. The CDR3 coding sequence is TGTGCCAGCAGTAAAGGACAGGGGGCCTTTTCTGGGGCCAACGTCCTGACTTTC.